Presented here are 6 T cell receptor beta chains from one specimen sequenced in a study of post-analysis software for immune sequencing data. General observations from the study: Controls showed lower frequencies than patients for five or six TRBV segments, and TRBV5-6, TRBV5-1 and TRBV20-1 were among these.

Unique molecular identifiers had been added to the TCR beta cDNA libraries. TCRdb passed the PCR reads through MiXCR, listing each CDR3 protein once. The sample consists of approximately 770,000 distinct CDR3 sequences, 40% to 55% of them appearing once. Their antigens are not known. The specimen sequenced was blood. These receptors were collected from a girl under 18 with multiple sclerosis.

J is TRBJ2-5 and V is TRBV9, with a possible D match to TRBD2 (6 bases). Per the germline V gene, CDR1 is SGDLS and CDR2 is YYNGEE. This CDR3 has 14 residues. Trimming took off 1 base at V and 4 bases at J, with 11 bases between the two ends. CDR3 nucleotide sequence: TGTGCCAGCAGCGTACGCATGGGAGGAGAGACCCAGTACTTC. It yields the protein CASSVRMGGETQYF.

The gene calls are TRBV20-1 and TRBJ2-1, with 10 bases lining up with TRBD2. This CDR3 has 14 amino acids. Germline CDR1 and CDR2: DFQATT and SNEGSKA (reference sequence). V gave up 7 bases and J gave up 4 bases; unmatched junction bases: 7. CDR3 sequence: CSVGLAGEYNEQFF. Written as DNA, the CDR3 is TGCAGTGTCGGGCTAGCGGGAGAGTACAATGAGCAGTTCTTC.

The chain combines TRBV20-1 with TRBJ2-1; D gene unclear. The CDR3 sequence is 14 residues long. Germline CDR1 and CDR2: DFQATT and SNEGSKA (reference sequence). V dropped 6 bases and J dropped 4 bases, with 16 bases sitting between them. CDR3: CSAAMRTDYNEQFF. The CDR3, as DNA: TGCAGTGCCGCGATGAGGACGGATTACAATGAGCAGTTCTTC.

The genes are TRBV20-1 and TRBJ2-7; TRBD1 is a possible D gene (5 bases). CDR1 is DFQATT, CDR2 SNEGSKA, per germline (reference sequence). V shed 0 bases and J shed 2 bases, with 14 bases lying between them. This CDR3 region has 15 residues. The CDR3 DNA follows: TGCAGTGCTAGAGATCCTGGGGCAGGGCCCTACGAGCAGTACTTC. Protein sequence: CSARDPGAGPYEQYF.

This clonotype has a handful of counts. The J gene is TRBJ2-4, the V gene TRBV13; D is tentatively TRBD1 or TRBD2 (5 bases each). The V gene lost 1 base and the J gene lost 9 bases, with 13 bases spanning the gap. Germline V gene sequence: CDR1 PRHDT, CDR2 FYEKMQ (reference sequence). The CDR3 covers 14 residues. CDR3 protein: CASSLEGYGGIQYF. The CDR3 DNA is TGTGCCAGCAGCTTAGAGGGATATGGGGGCATTCAGTACTTC. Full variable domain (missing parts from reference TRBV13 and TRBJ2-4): AAGVIQSPRHLIKEKRETATLKCYPIPRHDTVYWYQQGPGQDPQFLISFYEKMQSDKGSIPDRFSAQQFSDYHSELNMSSLELGDSALYFCASSLEGYGGIQYFGAGTRLSVL.

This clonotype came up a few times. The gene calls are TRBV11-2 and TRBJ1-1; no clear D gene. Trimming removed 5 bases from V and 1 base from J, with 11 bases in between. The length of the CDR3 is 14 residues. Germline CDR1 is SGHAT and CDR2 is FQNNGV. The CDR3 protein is CASSPHYRNTEAFF. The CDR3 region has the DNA TGTGCCAGCAGCCCGCACTACAGGAACACTGAAGCTTTCTTT.